This T cell receptor (beta chain) was captured by sequencing in a study of blood T cell repertoires in COVID-19. Background on the study: PBMCs, B-cell-depleted T cells, or T cells were the source of the cDNA or gDNA that made up the material.

Some clones are missing from TCRdb's copy, which holds only in-frame ones; the method was immunoSEQ multiplex PCR. This sample has about 200,000 clones, with approximately 82% found just once. Individuals drawn from under 30 US areas were roughly 18 to 100 years old. This TCR derives from a woman in her fifties or sixties with acute COVID-19. What was sequenced was PBMCs or T cells enriched from blood (not recorded which).

The CDR3 DNA reads TGTGCCAGCAGTCCTCTGCGACGGAGTAATGAAAAACTGTTTTTT. Translating it yields CASSPLRRSNEKLFF. This sequence joins TRBV7-2 and TRBJ1-4; D uncertain. The CDR3 covers 15 residues. Trimming stripped 6 bases from V and 4 bases from J, with 15 bases between. Germline CDR1 is SGHTA and CDR2 is FQGNSA.